This TCR beta chain was captured in a study of Ad26.COV2.S vaccination and SARS-CoV-2 variants. Study in general: Ad26.COV2.S given intramuscularly, once or twice 56 days apart. Regarding the study as a whole: Marked by substantial breadth, spike-specific CD8+ and CD4+ T cell responses were reportedly seen after vaccination.

Generated by immunoSEQ multiplex PCR, the TCRdb table keeps only in-frame clones and is missing some. The table lists under 400,000 clones, roughly 84% of them singletons. Described treatment: about 20 received Ad26.COV2.S at low or high dose, single or two shots; roughly 5 received placebo; per-sample allocation not given. Day 63 after the first injection of vaccine or placebo was the sampling time. This clone was counted a single time. Its antigen is unknown. The CDR3 length is 13 residues. The V gene's germline CDR1 is WSHSY and CDR2 SAAADI. Trimming took 9 bases from V and 2 from J; bases not matched to a gene: 6.

Sample: peripheral blood, taken in a trial of Ad26.COV2.S vaccine versus placebo. The chain is built from TRBV10-2 and TRBJ2-7; 8 nucleotides align to TRBD2. The receptor comes from a person aged 18-60 years who received the Ad26.COV2.S COVID-19 vaccine or a placebo. CDR3 region: CASQAGGTYEQYF. The CDR3 DNA sequence: TGCGCCAGTCAGGCGGGGGGTACCTACGAGCAGTACTTC.